The sequence of this T cell receptor beta chain was determined in a study of beta chain features in type 1 diabetes. Study at large: Patients shared similar age, gender and cell yields with healthy donors. Study conclusions and caveats: Comparison showed that naive, central memory and Treg TCRB repertoires appeared more similar among patients than among healthy donors. Shortening of TCRB CDR3s, moderate but significant, appeared in all four CD4+ subsets of Type 1 diabetes patients.

Germline V gene lookup returns CDR1 SGHNT and CDR2 YYREEE (reference sequence). Trimming took off 4 bases at V and 2 bases at J, with 21 bases between the two ends. This CDR3 has 17 residues. Reverse transcribing all isolated RNA meant expressed TCRB transcripts were sequenced. Data came from immunoSEQ multiplex PCR; TCRdb stores just in-frame clones and leaves some out. The sample carries over 650,000 clones, 11% to 15% recorded once. Details on this clone: Its antigen is undetermined.

The specimen sequenced was naive CD4+ T cells from blood. This clonotype was sampled from a man between 18 and 29 years old with type 1 diabetes. The chain is built from TRBV5-4 and TRBJ1-2; a possible D gene is TRBD1 (6 bases). CDR3 DNA sequence: TGTGCCAGCAGCCCACCCTTTGGGGGCAGGACGAACTATGGCTACACCTTC. Encoded protein: CASSPPFGGRTNYGYTF. Based on the CDR3 plus reference TRBV5-4 and TRBJ1-2, the full variable domain is ETGVTQSPTHLIKTRGQQVTLRCSSQSGHNTVSWYQQALGQGPQFIFQYYREEENGRGNFPPRFSGLQFPNYSSELNVNALELDDSALYLCASSPPFGGRTNYGYTFGSGTRLTVV.